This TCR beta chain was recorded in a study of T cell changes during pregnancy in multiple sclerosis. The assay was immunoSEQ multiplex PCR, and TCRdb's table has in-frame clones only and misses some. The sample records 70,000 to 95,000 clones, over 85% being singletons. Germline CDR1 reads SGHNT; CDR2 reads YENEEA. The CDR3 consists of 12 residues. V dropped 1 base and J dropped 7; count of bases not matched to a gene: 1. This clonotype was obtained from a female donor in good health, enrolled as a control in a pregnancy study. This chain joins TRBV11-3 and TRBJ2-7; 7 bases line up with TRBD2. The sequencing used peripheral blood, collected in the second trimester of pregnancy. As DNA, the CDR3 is TGTGCCAGCAGCTTAGGCGGGGGAGAGCAGTACTTC. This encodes CASSLGGGEQYF.